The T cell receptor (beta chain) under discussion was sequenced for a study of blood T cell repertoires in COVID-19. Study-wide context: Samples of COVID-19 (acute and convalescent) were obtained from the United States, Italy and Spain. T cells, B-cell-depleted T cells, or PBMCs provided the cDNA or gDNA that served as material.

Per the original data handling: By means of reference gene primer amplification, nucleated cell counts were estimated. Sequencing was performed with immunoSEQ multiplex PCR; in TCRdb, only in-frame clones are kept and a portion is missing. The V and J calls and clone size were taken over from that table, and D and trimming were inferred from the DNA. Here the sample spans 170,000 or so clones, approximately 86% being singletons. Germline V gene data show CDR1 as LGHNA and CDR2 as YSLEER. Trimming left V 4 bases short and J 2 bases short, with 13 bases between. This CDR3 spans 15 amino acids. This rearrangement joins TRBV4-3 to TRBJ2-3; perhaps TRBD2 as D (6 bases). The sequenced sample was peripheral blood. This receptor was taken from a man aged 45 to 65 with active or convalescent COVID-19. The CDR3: CASSLERVTTDTQYF. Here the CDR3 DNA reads TGCGCCAGCAGCCTTGAGCGGGTGACCACAGATACGCAGTATTTT.